This T cell receptor (beta chain) is drawn from a study of shared clonotypes between healthy human individuals. Study-level findings and limits: The four-donor shared clonotypes exceeded non-shared clonotypes in generation probability, with non-shared ones scoring lower.

Method: immunoSEQ multiplex PCR; TCRdb's copy keeps in-frame clones and lacks some. The repertoire holds approximately 1.9 million clones, with around 95% as singletons. A remark on this clone: The antigen remains undetermined.

The germline CDR1 and CDR2 sequences are SGHAT and FQNNGV. This CDR3 is 17 amino acids long. V was trimmed by 3 bases and J by 3 bases, leaving 18 bases between them. The naive CD8 fraction comprised CD45RO-negative cells positively selected for CCR7 and excluded terminally differentiated effector memory CD45RA+ cells. Material: naive CD8+ T cells from PBMCs. This clonotype was obtained from a young man in good health. Some clones in this sample may be carry-over from other donors' samples. The J gene is TRBJ2-1, the V gene TRBV11-2; D remains ambiguous. The CDR3 DNA reads TGTGCCAGCAGCTTTACCACCTGGGCCCGCAACTACAATGAGCAGTTCTTC. This encodes CASSFTTWARNYNEQFF. The full variable domain, completed using reference TRBV11-2 and TRBJ2-1, is EAGVAQSPRYKIIEKRQSVAFWCNPISGHATLYWYQQILGQGPKLLIQFQNNGVVDDSQLPKDRFSAERLKGVDSTLKIQPAKLEDSAVYLCASSFTTWARNYNEQFFGPGTRLTVL.